What follows is one T cell receptor (beta chain) and its context. This sample was included in a study of Graves' ophthalmopathy and Graves' hyperthyroidism. Germline CDR1 reads WNHNN; CDR2 reads SYGVQD (reference sequence). The ends were cut back, 9 bases at V and 1 base at J, with 6 bases in the middle. This CDR3 region has 12 residues. TCR beta CDR3 regions were amplified from RNA transcripts. An opening RT-PCR round employed HTBI primers and preceded a second-round multiplex PCR. TCRdb called the multiplex PCR reads again in MiXCR, with one record for every CDR3 protein. The sample lists more than 1,000,000 distinct CDR3 sequences; 35% to 40% were seen once.

The origin of this receptor is an adult man with Graves' hyperthyroidism. The gene calls are TRBV10-1 and TRBJ2-2; unclear D gene. The material sequenced was peripheral blood or thyroid tissue (not recorded which). The chain's CDR3 is CARRLNTGELFF. The DNA of the CDR3 is TGCGCCAGGCGATTGAACACCGGGGAGCTGTTTTTT.